These T cell receptor beta chains were read from a single sample in a study of T cell repertoires in cytomegalovirus infection. One entry per CDR3 protein, called by TCRdb with MiXCR from the reads. This table has around 450,000 distinct CDR3 sequences, around 10% appearing once. The sequencing input was PBMCs. Receptors were obtained from a human donor in good health (CMV status not recorded). Some clones in this sample may be carry-over from other donors' samples. CDR3s include the opening cysteine and the closing phenylalanine or tryptophan. A D gene is named only where the DNA matches it firmly. The size entry is marked missing in some rows and otherwise reads once, few, many or a size class.

clone_size,v_call,j_call,cdr3_length,d_call,cdr3_nt,cdr3_aa
.,TRBV12-3/TRBV12-4,TRBJ1-1,18,.,TGTGCCAGCAGTTTGGGCAGCGCATACGTGGGTAGGGACACTGAAGCTTTCTTT,CASSLGSAYVGRDTEAFF
many,TRBV29-1,TRBJ2-1,13,.,TGCAGCGTTTCCCTGGGGAGGTACAATGAGCAGTTCTTC,CSVSLGRYNEQFF
.,TRBV10-2,TRBJ2-7,14,.,TGCGCCAGCAGTGAAAGGAGGGGTTCCTACGAGCAGTACTTC,CASSERRGSYEQYF
.,TRBV6-1,TRBJ2-2,16,TRBD1,TGTGCCAGCAGTGCCACGGGACAGGGTCCATCCGGGGAGCTGTTTTTT,CASSATGQGPSGELFF
many,TRBV24-1,TRBJ2-2,15,.,TGTGCCACCAGCTTCGGGCAGGGCTACACCGGGGAGCTGTTTTTT,CATSFGQGYTGELFF
many,TRBV24-1,TRBJ2-4,14,.,TGTGCCACCAGTGAAACGACCCAAGCAAACATTCAGTACTTC,CATSETTQANIQYF
many,TRBV2,TRBJ2-7,12,.,TGTGCCAGCAGTGCCGAAACCTACGAGCAGTACTTC,CASSAETYEQYF
.,TRBV24-1,TRBJ2-7,14,TRBD1,TGTGCCACCAGTCCCGGACAGGGGGCTTACGAGCAGTACTTC,CATSPGQGAYEQYF
.,TRBV28,TRBJ2-2,11,.,TGTGCCAGCCTCAGAACCGGGGAGCTGTTTTTT,CASLRTGELFF
many,TRBV7-2,TRBJ2-3,16,TRBD2,TGTGCCAGCAGCTTATCTGCGGGAGCCCTCACAGATACGCAGTATTTT,CASSLSAGALTDTQYF
many,TRBV19,TRBJ1-5,14,.,TGTGCCAGTAGTAACACCGCTCCTAATCAGCCCCAGCATTTT,CASSNTAPNQPQHF
many,TRBV12-3/TRBV12-4,TRBJ2-7,12,TRBD1,TGTGCCAGCAGTCCCACCCGGGACAGGTGGTACTTC,CASSPTRDRWYF